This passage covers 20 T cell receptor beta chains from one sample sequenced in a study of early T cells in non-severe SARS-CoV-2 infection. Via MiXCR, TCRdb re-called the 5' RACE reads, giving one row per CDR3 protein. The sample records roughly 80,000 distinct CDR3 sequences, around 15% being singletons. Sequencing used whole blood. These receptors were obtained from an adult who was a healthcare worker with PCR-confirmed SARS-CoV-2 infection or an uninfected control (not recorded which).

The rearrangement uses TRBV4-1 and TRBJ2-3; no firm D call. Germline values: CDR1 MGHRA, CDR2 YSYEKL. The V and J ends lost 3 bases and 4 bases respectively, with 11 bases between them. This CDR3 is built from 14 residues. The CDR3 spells CASSQLLDSDTQYF. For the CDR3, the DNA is TGCGCCAGCAGCCAGCTGCTAGATTCAGATACGCAGTATTTT.

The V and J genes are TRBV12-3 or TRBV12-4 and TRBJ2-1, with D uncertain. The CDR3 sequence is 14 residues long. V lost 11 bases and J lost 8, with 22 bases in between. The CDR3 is CARKSRNTFHEQFF. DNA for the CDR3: TGTGCCCGGAAGAGCAGGAATACATTTCATGAGCAGTTCTTC.

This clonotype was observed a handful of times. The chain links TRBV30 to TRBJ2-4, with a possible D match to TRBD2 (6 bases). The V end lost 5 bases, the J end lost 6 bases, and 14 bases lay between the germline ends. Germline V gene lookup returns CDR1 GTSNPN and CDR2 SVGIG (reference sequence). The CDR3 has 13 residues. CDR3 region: CAWGGTEGNIQYF. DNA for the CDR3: TGTGCCTGGGGGGGGACGGAAGGAAACATTCAGTACTTC.

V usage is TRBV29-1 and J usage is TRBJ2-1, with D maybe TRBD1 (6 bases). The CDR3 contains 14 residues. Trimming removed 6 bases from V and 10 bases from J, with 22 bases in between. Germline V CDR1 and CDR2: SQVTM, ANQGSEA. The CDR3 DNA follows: TGCAGCGTCCAGGGGTTTAAGTTATTAATGGAGCAGTTCTTC. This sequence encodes CSVQGFKLLMEQFF.

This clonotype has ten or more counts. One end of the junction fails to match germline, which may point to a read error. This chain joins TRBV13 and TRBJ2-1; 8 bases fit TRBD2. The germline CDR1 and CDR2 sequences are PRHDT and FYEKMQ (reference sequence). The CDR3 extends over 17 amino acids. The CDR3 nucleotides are TGTGCCAGCAGCCTCACCCGGGGGGGGCCCTCCTCCAATGAGCAGTTCTTC. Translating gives CASSLTRGGPSSNEQFF.

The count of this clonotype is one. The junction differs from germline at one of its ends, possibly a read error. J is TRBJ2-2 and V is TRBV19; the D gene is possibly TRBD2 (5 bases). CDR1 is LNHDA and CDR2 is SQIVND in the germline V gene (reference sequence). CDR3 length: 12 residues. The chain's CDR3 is CASSTSPGELLF. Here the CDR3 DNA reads TGTGCCAGTAGTACTAGTCCCGGGGAGCTGCTTTTT.

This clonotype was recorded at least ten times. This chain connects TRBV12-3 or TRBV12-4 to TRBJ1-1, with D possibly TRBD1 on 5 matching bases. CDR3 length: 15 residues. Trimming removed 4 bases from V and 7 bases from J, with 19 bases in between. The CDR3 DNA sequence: TGTGCCAGCAGTTCCACGACCCGGGACTTCGGTGAAGCTTTCTTT. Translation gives CASSSTTRDFGEAFF.

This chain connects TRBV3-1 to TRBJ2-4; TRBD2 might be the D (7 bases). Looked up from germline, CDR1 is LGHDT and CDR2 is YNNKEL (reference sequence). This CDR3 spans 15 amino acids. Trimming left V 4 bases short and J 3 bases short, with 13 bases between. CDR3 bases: TGTGCCAGCAGCCGGGGGGGCCTGGGCAAAAACATTCAGTACTTC. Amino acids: CASSRGGLGKNIQYF.

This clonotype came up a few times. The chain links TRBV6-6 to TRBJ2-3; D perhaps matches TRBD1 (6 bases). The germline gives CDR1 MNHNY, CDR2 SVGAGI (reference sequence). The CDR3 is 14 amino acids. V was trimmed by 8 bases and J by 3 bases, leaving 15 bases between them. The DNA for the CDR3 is TGTGCCAGCTCCAACGGCAGGGGAACAGATACGCAGTATTTT. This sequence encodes CASSNGRGTDTQYF.

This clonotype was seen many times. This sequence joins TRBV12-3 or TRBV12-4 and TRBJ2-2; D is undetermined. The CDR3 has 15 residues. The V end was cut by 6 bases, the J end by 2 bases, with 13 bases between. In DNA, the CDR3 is TGTGCCAGCAGCCCCCTTAGGATTAACACCGGGGAGCTGTTTTTT. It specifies CASSPLRINTGELFF.

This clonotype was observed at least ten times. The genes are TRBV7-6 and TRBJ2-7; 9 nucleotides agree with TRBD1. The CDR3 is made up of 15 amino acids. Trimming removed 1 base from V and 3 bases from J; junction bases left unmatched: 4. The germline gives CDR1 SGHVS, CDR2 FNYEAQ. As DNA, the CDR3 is TGTGCCAGCAGCTTAGAGACAGGGGGAAGCTACGAGCAGTACTTC. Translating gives CASSLETGGSYEQYF.

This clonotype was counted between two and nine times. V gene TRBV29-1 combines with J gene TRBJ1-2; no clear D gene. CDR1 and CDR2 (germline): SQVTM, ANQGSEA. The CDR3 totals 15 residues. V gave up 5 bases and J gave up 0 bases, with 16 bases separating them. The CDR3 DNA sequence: TGCAGCGTTTCCTTGGCGGGCGGACCTAACTATGGCTACACCTTC. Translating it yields CSVSLAGGPNYGYTF.

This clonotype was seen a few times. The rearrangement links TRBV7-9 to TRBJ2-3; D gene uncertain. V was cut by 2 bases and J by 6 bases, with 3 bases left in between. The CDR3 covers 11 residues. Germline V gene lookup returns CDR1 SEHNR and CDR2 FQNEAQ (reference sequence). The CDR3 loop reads CASSLWDTQYF. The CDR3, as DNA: TGTGCCAGCAGCTTATGGGATACGCAGTATTTT.

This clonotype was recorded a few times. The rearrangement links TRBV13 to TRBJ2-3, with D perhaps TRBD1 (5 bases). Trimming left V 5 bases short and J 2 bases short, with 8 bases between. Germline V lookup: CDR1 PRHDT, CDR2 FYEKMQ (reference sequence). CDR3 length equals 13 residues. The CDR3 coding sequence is TGTGCCAGCAGCCCCAGGGTCACAGATACGCAGTATTTT. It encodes CASSPRVTDTQYF.

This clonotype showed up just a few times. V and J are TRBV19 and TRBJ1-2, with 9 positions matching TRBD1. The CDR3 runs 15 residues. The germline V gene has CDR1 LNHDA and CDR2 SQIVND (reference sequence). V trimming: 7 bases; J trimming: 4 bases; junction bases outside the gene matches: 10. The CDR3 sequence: CASTPTGGYLYGYTF. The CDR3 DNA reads TGTGCCAGTACCCCGACAGGGGGTTACCTCTATGGCTACACCTTC.

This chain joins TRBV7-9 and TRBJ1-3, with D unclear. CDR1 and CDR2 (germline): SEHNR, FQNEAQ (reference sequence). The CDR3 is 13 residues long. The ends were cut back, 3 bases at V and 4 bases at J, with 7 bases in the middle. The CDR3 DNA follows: TGTGCCAGCAGCTTGGCATCGGGAAACACCATATATTTT. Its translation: CASSLASGNTIYF.

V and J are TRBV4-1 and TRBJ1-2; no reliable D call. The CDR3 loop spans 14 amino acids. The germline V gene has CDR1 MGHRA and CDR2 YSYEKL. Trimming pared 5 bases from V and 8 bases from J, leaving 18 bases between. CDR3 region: CASSYILGIWGYTF. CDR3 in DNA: TGCGCCAGCAGCTACATTTTGGGTATCTGGGGCTACACCTTC.

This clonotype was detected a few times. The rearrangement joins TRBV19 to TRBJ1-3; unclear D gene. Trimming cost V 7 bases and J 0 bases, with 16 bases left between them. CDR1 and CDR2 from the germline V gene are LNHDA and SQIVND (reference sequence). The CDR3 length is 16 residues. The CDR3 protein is CASMAFSSYSGNTIYF. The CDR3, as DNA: TGTGCCAGTATGGCCTTCTCGTCTTACTCTGGAAACACCATATATTTT. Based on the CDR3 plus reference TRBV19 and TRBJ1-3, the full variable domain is DGGITQSPKYLFRKEGQNVTLSCEQNLNHDAMYWYRQDPGQGLRLIYYSQIVNDFQKGDIAEGYSVSREKKESFPLTVTSAQKNPTAFYLCASMAFSSYSGNTIYFGEGSWLTVV.

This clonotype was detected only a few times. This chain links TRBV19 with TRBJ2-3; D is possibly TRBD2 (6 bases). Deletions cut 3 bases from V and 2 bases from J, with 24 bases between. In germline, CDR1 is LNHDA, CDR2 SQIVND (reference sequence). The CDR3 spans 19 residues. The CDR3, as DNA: TGTGCCAGTAGTATCGTGGATCTCCGGGACTCTATCACCACAGATACGCAGTATTTT. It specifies CASSIVDLRDSITTDTQYF. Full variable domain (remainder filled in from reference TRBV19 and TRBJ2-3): DGGITQSPKYLFRKEGQNVTLSCEQNLNHDAMYWYRQDPGQGLRLIYYSQIVNDFQKGDIAEGYSVSREKKESFPLTVTSAQKNPTAFYLCASSIVDLRDSITTDTQYFGPGTRLTVL.

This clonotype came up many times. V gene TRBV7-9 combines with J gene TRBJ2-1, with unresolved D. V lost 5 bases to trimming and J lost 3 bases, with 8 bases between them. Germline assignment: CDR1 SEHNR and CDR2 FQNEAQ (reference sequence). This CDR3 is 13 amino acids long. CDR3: CASSGDSYNEQFF. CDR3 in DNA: TGTGCCAGCAGCGGGGATAGCTACAATGAGCAGTTCTTC.